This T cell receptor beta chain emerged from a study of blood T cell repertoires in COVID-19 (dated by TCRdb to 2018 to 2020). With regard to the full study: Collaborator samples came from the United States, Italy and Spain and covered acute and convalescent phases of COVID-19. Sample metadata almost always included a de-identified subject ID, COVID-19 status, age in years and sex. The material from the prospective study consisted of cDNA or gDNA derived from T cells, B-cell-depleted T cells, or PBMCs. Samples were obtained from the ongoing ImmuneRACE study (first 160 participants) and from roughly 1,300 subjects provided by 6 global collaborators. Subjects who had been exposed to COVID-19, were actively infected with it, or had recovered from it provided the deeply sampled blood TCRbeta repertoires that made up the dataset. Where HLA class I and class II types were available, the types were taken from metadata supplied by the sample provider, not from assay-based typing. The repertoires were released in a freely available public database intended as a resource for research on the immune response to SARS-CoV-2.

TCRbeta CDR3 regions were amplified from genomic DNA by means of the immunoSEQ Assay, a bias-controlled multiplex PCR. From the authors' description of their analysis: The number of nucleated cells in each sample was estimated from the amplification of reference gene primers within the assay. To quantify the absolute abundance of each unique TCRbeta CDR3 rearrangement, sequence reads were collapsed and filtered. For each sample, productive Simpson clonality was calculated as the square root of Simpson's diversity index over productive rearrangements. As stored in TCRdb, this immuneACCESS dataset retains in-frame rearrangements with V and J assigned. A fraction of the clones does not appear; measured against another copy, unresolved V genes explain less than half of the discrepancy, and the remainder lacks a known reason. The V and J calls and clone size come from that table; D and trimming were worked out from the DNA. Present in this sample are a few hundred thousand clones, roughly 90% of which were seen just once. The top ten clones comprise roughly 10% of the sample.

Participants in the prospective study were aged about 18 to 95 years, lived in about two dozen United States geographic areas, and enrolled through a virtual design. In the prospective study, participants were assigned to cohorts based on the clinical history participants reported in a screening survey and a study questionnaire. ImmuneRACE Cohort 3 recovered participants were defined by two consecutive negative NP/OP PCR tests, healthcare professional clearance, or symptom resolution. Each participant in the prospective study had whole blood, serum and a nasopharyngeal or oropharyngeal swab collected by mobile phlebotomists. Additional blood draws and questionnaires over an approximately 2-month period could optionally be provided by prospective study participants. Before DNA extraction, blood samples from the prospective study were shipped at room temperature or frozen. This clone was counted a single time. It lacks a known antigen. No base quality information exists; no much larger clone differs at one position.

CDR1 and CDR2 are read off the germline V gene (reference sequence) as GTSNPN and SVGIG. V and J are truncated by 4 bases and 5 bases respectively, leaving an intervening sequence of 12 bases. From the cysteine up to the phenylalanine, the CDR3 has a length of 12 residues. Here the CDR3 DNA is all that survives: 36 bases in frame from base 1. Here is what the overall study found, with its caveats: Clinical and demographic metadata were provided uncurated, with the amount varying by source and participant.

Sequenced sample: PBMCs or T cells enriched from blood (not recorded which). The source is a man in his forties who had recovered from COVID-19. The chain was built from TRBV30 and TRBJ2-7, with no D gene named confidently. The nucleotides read TGTGCCTGGACCCCGTCGGGTCACGAGCAGTACTTC. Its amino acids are CAWTPSGHEQYF.